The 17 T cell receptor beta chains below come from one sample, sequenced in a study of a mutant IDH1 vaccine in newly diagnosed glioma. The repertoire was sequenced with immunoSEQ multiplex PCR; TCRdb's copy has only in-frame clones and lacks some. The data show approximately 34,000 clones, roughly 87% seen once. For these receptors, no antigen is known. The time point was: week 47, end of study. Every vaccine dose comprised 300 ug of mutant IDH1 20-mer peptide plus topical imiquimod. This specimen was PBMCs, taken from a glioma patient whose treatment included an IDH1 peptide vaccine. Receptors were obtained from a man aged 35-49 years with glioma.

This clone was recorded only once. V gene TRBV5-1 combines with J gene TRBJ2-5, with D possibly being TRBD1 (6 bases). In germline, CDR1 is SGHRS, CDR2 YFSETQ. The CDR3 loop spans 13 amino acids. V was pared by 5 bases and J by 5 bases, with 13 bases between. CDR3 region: CASRTTGYETQYF. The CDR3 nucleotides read TGCGCCAGCAGAACCACAGGGTACGAGACCCAGTACTTC.

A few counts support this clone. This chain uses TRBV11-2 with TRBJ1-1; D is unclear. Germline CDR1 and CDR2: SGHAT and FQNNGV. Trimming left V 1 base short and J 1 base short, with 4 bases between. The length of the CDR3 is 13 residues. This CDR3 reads CASSLGPNTEAFF. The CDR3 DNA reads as TGTGCCAGCAGCTTAGGTCCGAACACTGAAGCTTTCTTT. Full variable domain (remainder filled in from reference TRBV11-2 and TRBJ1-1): EAGVAQSPRYKIIEKRQSVAFWCNPISGHATLYWYQQILGQGPKLLIQFQNNGVVDDSQLPKDRFSAERLKGVDSTLKIQPAKLEDSAVYLCASSLGPNTEAFFGQGTRLTVV.

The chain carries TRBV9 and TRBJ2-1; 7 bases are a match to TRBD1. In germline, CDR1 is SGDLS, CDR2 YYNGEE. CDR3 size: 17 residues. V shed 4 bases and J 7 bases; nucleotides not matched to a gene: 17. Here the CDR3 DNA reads TGTGCCAGCAGCCCCTCACCCGGACAGGCGGCCCCGAATGAGCAGTTCTTC. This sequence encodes CASSPSPGQAAPNEQFF.

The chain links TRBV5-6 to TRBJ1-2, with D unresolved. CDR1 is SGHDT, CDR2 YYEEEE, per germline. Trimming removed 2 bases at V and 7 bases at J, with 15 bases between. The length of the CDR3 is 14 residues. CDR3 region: CASSFRPLEGGYTF. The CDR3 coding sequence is TGTGCCAGCAGCTTCAGACCCCTCGAGGGTGGCTACACCTTC.

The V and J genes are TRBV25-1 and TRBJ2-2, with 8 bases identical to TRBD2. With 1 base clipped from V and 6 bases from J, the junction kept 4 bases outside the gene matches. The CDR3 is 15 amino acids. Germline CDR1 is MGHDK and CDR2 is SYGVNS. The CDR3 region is CASSEWTSPAGELFF. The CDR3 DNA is TGTGCCAGCAGTGAATGGACTAGCCCCGCCGGGGAGCTGTTTTTT.

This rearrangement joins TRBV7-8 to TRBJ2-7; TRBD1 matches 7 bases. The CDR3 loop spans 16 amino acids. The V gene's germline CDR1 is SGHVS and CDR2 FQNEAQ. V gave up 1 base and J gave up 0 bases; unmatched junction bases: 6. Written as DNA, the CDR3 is TGTGCCAGCAGCTTAGAGGGGGCGAGCACCTCCTACGAGCAGTACTTC. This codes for CASSLEGASTSYEQYF.

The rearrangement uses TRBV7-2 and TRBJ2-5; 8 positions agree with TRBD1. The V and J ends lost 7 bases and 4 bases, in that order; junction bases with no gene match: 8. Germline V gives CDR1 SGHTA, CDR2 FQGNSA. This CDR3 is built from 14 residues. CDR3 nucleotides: TGTGCCAGCACCCAGGGGGCGCGAGGAGAGACCCAGTACTTC. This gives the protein CASTQGARGETQYF.

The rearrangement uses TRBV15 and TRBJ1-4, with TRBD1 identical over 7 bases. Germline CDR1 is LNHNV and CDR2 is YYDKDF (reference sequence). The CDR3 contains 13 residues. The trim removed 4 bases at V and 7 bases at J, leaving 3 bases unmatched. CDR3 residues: CATSTGGSEKLFF. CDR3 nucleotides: TGTGCCACCAGCACAGGGGGTAGTGAAAAACTGTTTTTT. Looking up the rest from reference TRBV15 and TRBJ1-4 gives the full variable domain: DAMVIQNPRYQVTQFGKPVTLSCSQTLNHNVMYWYQQKSSQAPKLLFHYYDKDFNNEADTPDNFQSRRPNTSFCFLDIRSPGLGDTAMYLCATSTGGSEKLFFGSGTQLSVL.

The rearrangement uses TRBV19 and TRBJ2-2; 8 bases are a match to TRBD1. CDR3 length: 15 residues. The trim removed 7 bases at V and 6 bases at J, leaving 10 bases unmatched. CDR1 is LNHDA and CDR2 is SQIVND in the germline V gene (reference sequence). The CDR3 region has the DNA TGTGCCAGTAATGGGAACAGGGGGGTCCCCGGGGAGCTGTTTTTT. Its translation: CASNGNRGVPGELFF.

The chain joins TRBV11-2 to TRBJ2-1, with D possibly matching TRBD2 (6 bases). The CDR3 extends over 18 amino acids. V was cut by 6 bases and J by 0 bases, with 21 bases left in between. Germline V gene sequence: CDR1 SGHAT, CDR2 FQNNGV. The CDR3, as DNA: TGTGCCAGCAGTCGAGGAATTGGGACTTCCAGCTCCTACAATGAGCAGTTCTTC. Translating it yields CASSRGIGTSSSYNEQFF.

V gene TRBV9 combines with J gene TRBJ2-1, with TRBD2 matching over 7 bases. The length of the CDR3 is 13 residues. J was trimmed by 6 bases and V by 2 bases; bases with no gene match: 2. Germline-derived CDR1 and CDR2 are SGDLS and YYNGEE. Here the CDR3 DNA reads TGTGCCAGCAGCGTCCCGGGGGGCAATGAGCAGTTCTTC. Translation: CASSVPGGNEQFF.

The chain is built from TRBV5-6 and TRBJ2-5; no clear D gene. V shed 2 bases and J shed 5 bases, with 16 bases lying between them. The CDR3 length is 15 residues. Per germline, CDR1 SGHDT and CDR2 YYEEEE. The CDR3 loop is CASSFFHGPRETQYF. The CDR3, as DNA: TGTGCCAGCAGCTTTTTTCACGGGCCGAGGGAGACCCAGTACTTC.

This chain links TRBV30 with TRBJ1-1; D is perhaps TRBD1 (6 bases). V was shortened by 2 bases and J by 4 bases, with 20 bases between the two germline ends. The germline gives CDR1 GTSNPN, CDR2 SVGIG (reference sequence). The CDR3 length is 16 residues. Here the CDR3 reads CAWSPRLGQSTTEAFF. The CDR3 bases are TGTGCCTGGAGTCCGCGTCTTGGACAGTCCACCACTGAAGCTTTCTTT.

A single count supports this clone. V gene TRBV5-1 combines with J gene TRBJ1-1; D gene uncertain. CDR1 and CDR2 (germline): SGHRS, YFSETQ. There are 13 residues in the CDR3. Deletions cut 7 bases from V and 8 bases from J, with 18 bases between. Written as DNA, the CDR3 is TGCGCCAGCGGGAGAGGGATCCCCGACGAAGCTTTCTTT. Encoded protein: CASGRGIPDEAFF. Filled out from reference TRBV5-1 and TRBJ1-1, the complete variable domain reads KAGVTQTPRYLIKTRGQQVTLSCSPISGHRSVSWYQQTPGQGLQFLFEYFSETQRNKGNFPGRFSGRQFSNSRSEMNVSTLELGDSALYLCASGRGIPDEAFFGQGTRLTVV.

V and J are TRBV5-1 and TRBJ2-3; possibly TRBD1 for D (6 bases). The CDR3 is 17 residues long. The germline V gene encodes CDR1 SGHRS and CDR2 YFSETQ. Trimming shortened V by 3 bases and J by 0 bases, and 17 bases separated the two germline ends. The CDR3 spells CASSSWSGVASTDTQYF. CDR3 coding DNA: TGCGCCAGCAGCTCCTGGTCAGGGGTGGCTAGCACAGATACGCAGTATTTT. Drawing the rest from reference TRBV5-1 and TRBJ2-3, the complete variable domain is KAGVTQTPRYLIKTRGQQVTLSCSPISGHRSVSWYQQTPGQGLQFLFEYFSETQRNKGNFPGRFSGRQFSNSRSEMNVSTLELGDSALYLCASSSWSGVASTDTQYFGPGTRLTVL.

As DNA, the CDR3 is TGTGCCAGCAGTGGAGGGCTGGCCTACGAGCAGTACTTC. Protein sequence: CASSGGLAYEQYF. The chain links TRBV25-1 to TRBJ2-5, with D possibly TRBD2 on 5 matching bases. The tail of the sequence fits TRBJ2-7 better, so the J call may be wrong. Germline V gives CDR1 MGHDK, CDR2 SYGVNS. CDR3 length: 13 amino acids.

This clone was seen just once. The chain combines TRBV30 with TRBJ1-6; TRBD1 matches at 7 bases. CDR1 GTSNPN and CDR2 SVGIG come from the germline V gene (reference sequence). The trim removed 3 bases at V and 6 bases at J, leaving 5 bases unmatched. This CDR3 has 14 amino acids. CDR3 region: CAWRQGFSNSPLHF. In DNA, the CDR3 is TGTGCCTGGAGACAGGGGTTTTCTAATTCACCCCTCCACTTT.